The entry that follows covers one TCR beta chain sequence. A single base separates this from a much larger clone, so it may be a read error. The CDR3 end shows no conserved phenylalanine or tryptophan, and so a read error is likely. The table came from immunoSEQ multiplex PCR; TCRdb's copy has only in-frame clones and leaves some out. The repertoire includes a few hundred thousand clones, roughly 79% of them detected once, and around 12% sits in the top ten. This record belongs to a study of shared clonotypes between healthy human individuals. Looked up from germline, CDR1 is SGHAT and CDR2 is FQNNGV. The V end was cut by 3 bases, the J end by 2 bases, with 7 bases between. CDR3 size: 13 residues.

The receptor was isolated from a woman in her forties in good health. Some clones in this sample may be carry-over from other donors' samples. The V call is TRBV11-2, the J call TRBJ1-2; no clear D gene. Sequencing was carried out using PBMCs. CDR3 sequence (DNA): TGTGCCAGCAGCTTCGACGCCAACTATGGCTACACCTCC. Amino acids: CASSFDANYGYTS.